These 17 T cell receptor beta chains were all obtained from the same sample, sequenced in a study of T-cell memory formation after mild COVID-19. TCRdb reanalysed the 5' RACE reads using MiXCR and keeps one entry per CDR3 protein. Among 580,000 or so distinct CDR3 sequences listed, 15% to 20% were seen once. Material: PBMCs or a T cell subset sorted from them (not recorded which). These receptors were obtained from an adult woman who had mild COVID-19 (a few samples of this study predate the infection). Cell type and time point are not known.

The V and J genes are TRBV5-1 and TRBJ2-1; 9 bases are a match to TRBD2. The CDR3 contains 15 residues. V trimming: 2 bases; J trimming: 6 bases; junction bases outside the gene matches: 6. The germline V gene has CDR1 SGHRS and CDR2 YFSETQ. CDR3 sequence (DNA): TGCGCCAGCAGCTTTAGCGGGGGCCTGATCAATGAGCAGTTCTTC. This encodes CASSFSGGLINEQFF.

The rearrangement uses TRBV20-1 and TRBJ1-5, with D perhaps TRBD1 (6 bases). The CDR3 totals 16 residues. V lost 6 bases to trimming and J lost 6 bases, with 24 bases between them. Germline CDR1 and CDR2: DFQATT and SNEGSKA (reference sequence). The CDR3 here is CSASEGGRGPRQPQHF. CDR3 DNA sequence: TGCAGTGCATCAGAAGGTGGCAGGGGCCCCCGTCAGCCCCAGCATTTT.

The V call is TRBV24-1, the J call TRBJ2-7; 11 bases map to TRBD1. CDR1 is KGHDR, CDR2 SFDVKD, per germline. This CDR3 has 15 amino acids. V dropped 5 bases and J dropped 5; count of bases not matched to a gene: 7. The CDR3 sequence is CATSVPGQGVDEQYF. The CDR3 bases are TGTGCCACCAGTGTTCCGGGACAGGGGGTTGACGAGCAGTACTTC.

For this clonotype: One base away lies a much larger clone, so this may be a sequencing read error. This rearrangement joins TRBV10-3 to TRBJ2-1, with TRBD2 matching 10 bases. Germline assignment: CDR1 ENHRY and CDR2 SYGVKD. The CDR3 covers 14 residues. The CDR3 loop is CAISRTSGRDEQLF. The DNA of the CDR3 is TGTGCCATCAGCCGGACTAGCGGAAGGGATGAGCAGTTATTC.

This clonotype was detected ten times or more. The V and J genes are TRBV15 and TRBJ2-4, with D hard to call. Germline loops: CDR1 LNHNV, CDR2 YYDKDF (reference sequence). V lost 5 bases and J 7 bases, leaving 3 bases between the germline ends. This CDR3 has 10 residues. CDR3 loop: CATSGNIQYF. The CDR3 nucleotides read TGTGCCACCAGCGGGAACATTCAGTACTTC.

CDR3 in DNA: TGTGCCAGCAGCCGATTGGGACAGGACGAGCAGTACTTC. This codes for CASSRLGQDEQYF. This chain connects TRBV4-2 to TRBJ2-7, with 8 bases aligning to TRBD1. The germline V gene encodes CDR1 LGHNA and CDR2 YNFKEQ. The CDR3 has 13 residues. V lost 4 bases and J lost 5; bases outside the gene matches: 4.

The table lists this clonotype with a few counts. CDR3 sequence: CASSQPGTGGNEQFF. CDR3 in DNA: TGTGCCAGCAGCCAACCCGGGACAGGGGGGAATGAGCAGTTCTTC. The V call is TRBV3-1, the J call TRBJ2-1; 11 nucleotides agree with TRBD1. Trimming cost V 2 bases and J 7 bases; bases outside gene matches: 4. Per germline, CDR1 LGHDT and CDR2 YNNKEL (reference sequence). This CDR3 spans 15 amino acids.

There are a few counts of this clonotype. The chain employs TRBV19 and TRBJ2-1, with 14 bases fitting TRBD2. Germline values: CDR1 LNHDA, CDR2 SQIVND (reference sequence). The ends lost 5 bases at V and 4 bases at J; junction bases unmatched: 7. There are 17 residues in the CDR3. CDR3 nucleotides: TGTGCCAGTAGTCTTCGACTAGCGGGAGGGCTGTACAATGAGCAGTTCTTC. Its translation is CASSLRLAGGLYNEQFF.

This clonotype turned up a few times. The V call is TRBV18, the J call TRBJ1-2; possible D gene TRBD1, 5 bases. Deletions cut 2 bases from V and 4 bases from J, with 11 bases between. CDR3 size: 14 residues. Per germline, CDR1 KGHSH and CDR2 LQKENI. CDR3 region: CASSPGSDSYGYTF. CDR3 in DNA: TGTGCCAGCTCACCAGGGAGTGACAGCTATGGCTACACCTTC.

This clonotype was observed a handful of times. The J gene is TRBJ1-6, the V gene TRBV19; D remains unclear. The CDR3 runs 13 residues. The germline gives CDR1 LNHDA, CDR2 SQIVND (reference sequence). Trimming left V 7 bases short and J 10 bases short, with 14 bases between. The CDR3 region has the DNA TGTGCCAGTAAACGGTCGTCGCGGTCACCCCTCCACTTT. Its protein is CASKRSSRSPLHF.

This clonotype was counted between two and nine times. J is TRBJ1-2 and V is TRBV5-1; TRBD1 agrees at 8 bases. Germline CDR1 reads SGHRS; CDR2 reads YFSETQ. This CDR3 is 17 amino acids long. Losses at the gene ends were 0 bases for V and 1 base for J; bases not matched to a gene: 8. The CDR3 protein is CASSLGQGIGDNYGYTF. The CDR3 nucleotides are TGCGCCAGCAGCTTGGGACAGGGGATCGGCGATAACTATGGCTACACCTTC.

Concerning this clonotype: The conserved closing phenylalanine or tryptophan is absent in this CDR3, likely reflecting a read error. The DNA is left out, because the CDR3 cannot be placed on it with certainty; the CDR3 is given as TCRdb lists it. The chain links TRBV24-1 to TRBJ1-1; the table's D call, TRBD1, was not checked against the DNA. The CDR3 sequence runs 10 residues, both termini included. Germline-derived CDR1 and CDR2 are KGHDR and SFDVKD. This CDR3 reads CATRTGHHFG.

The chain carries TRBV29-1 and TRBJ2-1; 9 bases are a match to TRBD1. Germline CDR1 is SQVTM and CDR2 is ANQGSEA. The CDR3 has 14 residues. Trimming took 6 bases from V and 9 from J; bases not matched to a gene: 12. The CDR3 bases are TGCAGCGTGATATCCGGACAGGGGAGGAGTGAGCAGTTCTTC. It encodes CSVISGQGRSEQFF.

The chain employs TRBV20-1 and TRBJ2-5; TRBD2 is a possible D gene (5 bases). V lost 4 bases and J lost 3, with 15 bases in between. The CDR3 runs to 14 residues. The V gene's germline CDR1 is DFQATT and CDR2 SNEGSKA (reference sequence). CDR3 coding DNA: TGCAGTGCTATGATAGGATTCGGGAAAGAGACCCAGTACTTC. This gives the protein CSAMIGFGKETQYF.

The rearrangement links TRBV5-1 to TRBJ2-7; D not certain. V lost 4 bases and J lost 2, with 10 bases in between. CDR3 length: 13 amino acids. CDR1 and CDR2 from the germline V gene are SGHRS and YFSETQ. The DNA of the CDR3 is TGCGCCAGCAGCACTGGCTACGCCTACGAGCAGTACTTC. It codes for CASSTGYAYEQYF.

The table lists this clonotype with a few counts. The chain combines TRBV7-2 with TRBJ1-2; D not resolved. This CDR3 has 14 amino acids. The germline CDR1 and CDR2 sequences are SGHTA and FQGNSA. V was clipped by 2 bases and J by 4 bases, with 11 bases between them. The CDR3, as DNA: TGTGCCAGCAGCTTACAGTCCTCTACCTATGGCTACACCTTC. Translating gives CASSLQSSTYGYTF.

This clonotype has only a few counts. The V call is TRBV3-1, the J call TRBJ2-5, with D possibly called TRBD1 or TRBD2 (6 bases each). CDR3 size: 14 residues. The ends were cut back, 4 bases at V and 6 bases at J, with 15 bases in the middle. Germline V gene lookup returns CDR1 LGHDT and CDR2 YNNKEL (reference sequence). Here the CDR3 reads CASSLQGGRKTQYF. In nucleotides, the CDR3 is TGTGCCAGCAGCCTTCAAGGGGGGAGGAAGACCCAGTACTTC.